This T cell receptor (beta chain) was identified during a study of shared clonotypes between healthy human individuals. There are 15 residues in the CDR3. Unmatched junction bases numbered 5, after V lost 0 bases and J lost 3 bases. CDR1 and CDR2 from the germline V gene are SGHRS and YFSETQ. The method was immunoSEQ multiplex PCR; TCRdb's version includes in-frame clones alone and lacks a portion of them. The sample contains a few hundred thousand clones, 97% of which appear only once. The sequenced sample was naive CD4+ T cells sorted from blood. Subset: CD45RA+ positively selected. This TCR was sampled from a woman aged 25-40 years in good health. The J gene is TRBJ2-7, the V gene TRBV5-1; 8 nucleotides match TRBD1. The CDR3 DNA follows: TGCGCCAGCAGCTTGGGAACGGGACAGGTCTACGAGCAGTACTTC. The encoded protein is CASSLGTGQVYEQYF.